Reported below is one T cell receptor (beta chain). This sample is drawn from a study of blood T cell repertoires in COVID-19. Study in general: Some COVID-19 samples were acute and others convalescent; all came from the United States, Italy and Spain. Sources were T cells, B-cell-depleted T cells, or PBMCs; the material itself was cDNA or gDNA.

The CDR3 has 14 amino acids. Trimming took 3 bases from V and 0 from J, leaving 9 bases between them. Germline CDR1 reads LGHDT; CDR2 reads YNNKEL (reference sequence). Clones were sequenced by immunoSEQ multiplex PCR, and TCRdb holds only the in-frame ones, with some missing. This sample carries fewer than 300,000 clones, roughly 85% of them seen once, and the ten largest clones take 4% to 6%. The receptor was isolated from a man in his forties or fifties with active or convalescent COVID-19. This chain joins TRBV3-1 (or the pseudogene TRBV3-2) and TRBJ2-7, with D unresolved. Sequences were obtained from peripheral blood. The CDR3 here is CASSHGPRSYEQYF. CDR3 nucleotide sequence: TGTGCCAGCAGCCATGGCCCCCGCTCCTACGAGCAGTACTTC.